The clone carrying this T cell receptor beta chain came up once. The antigen is unknown. Its ends do not fully match the called genes, so a read error is possible. This CDR3 is built from 13 residues. Looked up from germline, CDR1 is DFQATT and CDR2 is SNEGSKA (reference sequence). Using RNA template, CDR3s of TCR alpha and beta were amplified with iRepertoire arm-PCR. One-step reverse transcription and amplification started from approximately 100-400 ng of tissue mRNA or PBMC total RNA. Each CDR3 protein is one row after TCRdb ran MiXCR on the multiplex PCR reads. Here the sample spans about 93,000 distinct CDR3 sequences, 35% to 45% being singletons. This entry belongs to a study of glioma-infiltrating T cells. Broader study findings: Non-neoplastic patients had below-expected tissue-blood divergence, while all gliomas exceeded expectation.

The source is a human donor with low-grade glioma or glioblastoma, undergoing nonglioma brain surgery, or in good health (not recorded which). The chain carries TRBV20-1 and TRBJ2-2; D possibly matches TRBD1 or TRBD2 (5 bases each). The source material was glioma tissue, nonneoplastic brain tissue, or PBMCs (not recorded which). The CDR3 here is CSACRPDTGELFF. The CDR3 bases are TGCAGTGCTTGCCGGCCGGACACCGGGGAGCTTTTTTTT.